The present TCR beta chain was sequenced within a study of blood T cells in healthy people across ages. Study results and caveats: While age rose, TCR beta diversity per million T cells dropped in a roughly linear way.

To note about this clonotype: The antigen is unknown.

CDR1 and CDR2 from the germline V gene are MNHEY and SVGAGI. The CDR3 is 12 amino acids. V was shortened by 6 bases and J by 6 bases, with 10 bases between the two germline ends. With a J-beta primer mix and a sample-barcoded 5' primer, a second PCR ran about 7 to 12 cycles. TCRdb reprocessed the 5' RACE reads via MiXCR and lists one record per CDR3 protein. The repertoire holds 1,100,000 or so distinct CDR3 sequences, 35% to 55% seen once, with over 15% in the top ten. The V call is TRBV6-5, the J call TRBJ2-3; D not certain. Sample: blood. This TCR was recovered from a woman aged 55-69 years in good health. In DNA, the CDR3 is TGTGCCAGCAGAACTTCGATCGATACGCAGTATTTT. As protein: CASRTSIDTQYF.